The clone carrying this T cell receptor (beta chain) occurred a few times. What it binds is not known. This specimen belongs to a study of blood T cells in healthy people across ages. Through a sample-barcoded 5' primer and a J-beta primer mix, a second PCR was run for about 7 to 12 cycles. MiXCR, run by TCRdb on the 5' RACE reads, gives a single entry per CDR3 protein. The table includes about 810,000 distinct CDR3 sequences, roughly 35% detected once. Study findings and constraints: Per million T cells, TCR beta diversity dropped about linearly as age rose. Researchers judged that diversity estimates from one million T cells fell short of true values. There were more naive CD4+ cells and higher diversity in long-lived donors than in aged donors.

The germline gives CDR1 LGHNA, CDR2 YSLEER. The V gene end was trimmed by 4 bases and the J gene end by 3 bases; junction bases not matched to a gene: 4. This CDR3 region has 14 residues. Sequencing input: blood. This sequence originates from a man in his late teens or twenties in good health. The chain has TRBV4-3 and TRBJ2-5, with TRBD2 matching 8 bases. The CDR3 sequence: CASSPGLEKETQYF. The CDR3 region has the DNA TGCGCCAGCAGCCCGGGACTAGAAAAAGAGACCCAGTACTTC.